Listed here is a single TCR beta chain. This clone has only a few counts. It has no known antigen specificity. Per-base qualities were not stored, and no clone one base away is much larger. For CDR1 and CDR2, the germline V gene lists SGHVS and FQNEAQ. A distance of 10 bases separates the germline ends of V and J, which lose 0 bases and 5 bases respectively. From cysteine to phenylalanine, the CDR3 is 14 amino acids long. Just CDR3 DNA is preserved here, 42 bases in frame from base 1. This entry comes from a study of beta chain features in type 1 diabetes (dated by TCRdb to between 2018 and 2020). Background for the entire study: Mean age, gender distribution, total cell number and subset yield were not different between patients and healthy donors. A total of 85 million to 140 million sorted cells were examined across all samples, and the number of cells per subset was strongly correlated with RNA yield. In the study, TCRB repertoires of sorted circulating CD4+ T cell subsets from recently diagnosed type 1 diabetes patients were compared with those of matched healthy donors. Regulatory and stem cell-like memory subsets were isolated from only 8 patients and about eight healthy donors, whereas naive and central memory subsets came from all 30 or so donors. Study-level results and caveats: Naive, central memory and regulatory TCRB repertoires appeared more similar among patients than among healthy donors. Type 1 diabetes patients showed a moderate but significant shortening of TCRB CDR3 length in all four CD4+ subsets. Because small numbers of individuals were included in the HLA sub-analyses, any influence of HLA type on TCRB rearrangement was left unresolved. Sequencing cDNA rather than genomic DNA could over-represent highly expressing activated cells, although activation and CD3 levels did not differ between groups. PCR might favor shorter templates, but patient and control samples were amplified and corrected together, so any skew would affect both groups equally. At VDJ recombination sites, type 1 diabetes patients had fewer insertions and more deleted nucleotides, which implies abnormalities in thymic rearrangement.

The entire isolated RNA was reverse transcribed using the High Capacity cDNA Reverse Transcription Kit, and thus expressed TCRB transcripts were sequenced. Deep immunoSEQ sequencing was performed on naive, central memory and regulatory T cell samples, with an average of roughly 3.3 million total reads per sample. After sorted cells were lysed in RLT buffer, RNA was extracted with DNase-treated RNeasy Micro or Mini kits, with the choice depending on cell number. Each cell subset was processed on its own to prevent cross-contamination, while patient and healthy donor samples were processed together. The immunoSEQ multiplex PCR was used to amplify TCRB sequences from cDNA, generating 87-bp fragments that spanned the CDR3 region. Sequencing of the amplicons was performed on the Illumina HiSeq platform. On the authors' methods: PCR bias was corrected computationally using synthetic template baselines, and reads within Hamming distance 2 were collapsed, with unmergeable singletons discarded. Reads were aligned against IMGT so that V, D and J genes, CDR3 length and insertions or deletions at six rearrangement sites could be assigned. Within each subset, clonotype counts were normalized to sorted cell number, after which true diversity and Gini coefficients were computed with the tcR R package. Repertoire sharing was quantified using the overlap coefficient calculated on TCRB nucleotide sequences. As a proxy for the pre-selection repertoire, out-of-frame TCRB sequences from naive cells were analyzed. What TCRdb holds here is the immuneACCESS table cut down to in-frame rearrangements. Part of the clones is not present; checked against another copy, under half of the missing clones reflect an unresolved V gene, and the others are unexplained. V, J and clone size reflect that table, while D and trimming were determined from the DNA. The sample records roughly 340,000 clones, approximately 12% of which are singletons. 0.01% of the sample belongs to the ten largest clones.

Each donor gave one peripheral blood draw, approximately 100 mL on average, collected into heparinised tubes. Naive, central memory, regulatory and stem cell-like memory CD4+ T cells were sorted on a BD FACSAria II using a panel including CD45RO, CCR7, CD25, CD127, CD95 and CD27. Purity was above 95% for every sorted population. PBMCs were isolated immediately by Lymphoprep density gradient centrifugation and stained directly without culture. So that batch effects would be minimized, each experiment stained and sorted samples in pairs, pairing one healthy donor with one patient. This sequence originates from a woman younger than 30 with type 1 diabetes. Here the chain combines TRBV7-8 and TRBJ2-5, and possibly TRBD1, on 5 matching bases. Sequences were obtained from naive CD4+ T cells from blood. Sample cell subset or site, as interpreted from the label and publication: true naive CD4+ T cells. The CDR3 region reads CASSLAGLGETQYF. The sequenced DNA: TGTGCCAGCAGCTTAGCGGGGCTGGGGGAGACCCAGTACTTC.